This TCR beta chain was documented in a study of blood T cell repertoires in COVID-19. Germline lookup yields CDR1 LNHDA and CDR2 SQIVND (reference sequence). V lost 7 bases, J lost 2 bases, and 14 bases lay in between. The CDR3 spans 15 residues. Assay: immunoSEQ multiplex PCR; the TCRdb copy retains only in-frame clones and omits some. The table includes 140,000 to 150,000 clones, more than 80% detected once. The TCR originated in a human donor with acute or convalescent COVID-19. The donor label of this sample is uncertain. The sequenced material came from peripheral blood. The V and J genes are TRBV19 and TRBJ1-4; D may be TRBD1 (5 bases). The CDR3 DNA reads as TGTGCCAGTATCGGGAGCAGGGCCACTAATGAAAAACTGTTTTTT. This encodes CASIGSRATNEKLFF. The full variable domain, rest sourced from reference TRBV19 and TRBJ1-4, is DGGITQSPKYLFRKEGQNVTLSCEQNLNHDAMYWYRQDPGQGLRLIYYSQIVNDFQKGDIAEGYSVSREKKESFPLTVTSAQKNPTAFYLCASIGSRATNEKLFFGSGTQLSVL.